One sample yielded the 7 T cell receptor beta chains listed below, sequenced in a study of cytomegalovirus exposure and HLA in healthy donors. A multiplex PCR was run with 60 Vbeta primers and 13 Jbeta primers. This table comes from immunoSEQ multiplex PCR, and its TCRdb copy is limited to in-frame clones, with some not included. This sample has about 130,000 clones; under 90% occur once, and the top ten carry less than 0.75%. The sequenced material came from PBMCs. These TCRs come from a young man in good health and CMV-seronegative.

This clone was picked up one time. The rearrangement uses TRBV6-5 and TRBJ1-1, with 7 bases that match TRBD1. From germline, CDR1 is MNHEY and CDR2 SVGAGI. This CDR3 comprises 13 residues. Trimming took 0 bases from V and 8 from J; bases not matched to a gene: 3. The CDR3 region is CASSYSTGSEAFF. In DNA, the CDR3 is TGTGCCAGCAGTTACTCGACAGGGTCAGAAGCTTTCTTT.

The chain employs TRBV7-6 and TRBJ2-3; a possible D gene is TRBD1 (5 bases). Trimming shortened V by 5 bases and J by 0 bases, and 15 bases separated the two germline ends. The germline gives CDR1 SGHVS, CDR2 FNYEAQ. CDR3 length equals 16 residues. The CDR3 loop is CASSLRRQSSTDTQYF. As DNA, the CDR3 is TGTGCCAGCAGCCTCCGACGACAGTCTAGCACAGATACGCAGTATTTT.

The chain couples TRBV5-4 to TRBJ1-1, with D possibly being TRBD1 (6 bases). V gave up 4 bases and J gave up 1 base, with 11 bases separating them. The CDR3 spans 14 residues. Germline loops: CDR1 SGHNT, CDR2 YYREEE (reference sequence). CDR3 loop: CASSPLGGNTEAFF. In DNA form, the CDR3 reads TGTGCCAGCAGCCCCCTAGGGGGGAACACTGAAGCTTTCTTT. The entire variable domain, with the rest obtained from reference TRBV5-4 and TRBJ1-1, is as follows: ETGVTQSPTHLIKTRGQQVTLRCSSQSGHNTVSWYQQALGQGPQFIFQYYREEENGRGNFPPRFSGLQFPNYSSELNVNALELDDSALYLCASSPLGGNTEAFFGQGTRLTVV.

The rearrangement uses TRBV12-5 and TRBJ1-1; D not resolved. The CDR3 loop spans 13 amino acids. V lost 3 bases, J lost 4 bases, and 9 bases lay in between. CDR1 LGHNT and CDR2 FRNRAP come from the germline V gene. The CDR3 protein is CASGFSGGTEAFF. DNA of the CDR3: TGTGCTAGTGGTTTCTCAGGAGGCACTGAAGCTTTCTTT. Full variable domain (remainder filled in from reference TRBV12-5 and TRBJ1-1): DARVTQTPRHKVTEMGQEVTMRCQPILGHNTVFWYRQTMMQGLELLAYFRNRAPLDDSGMPKDRFSAEMPDATLATLKIQPSEPRDSAVYFCASGFSGGTEAFFGQGTRLTVV.

The chain recombines TRBV6-4 with TRBJ2-2; 8 bases align to TRBD2. The germline V gene encodes CDR1 MRHNA and CDR2 SNTAGT. This CDR3 has 14 residues. Unmatched junction bases numbered 6, after V lost 5 bases and J lost 7 bases. The CDR3 coding sequence is TGTGCCAGCAGTTCTACCGGGACTAGCGGGGAGCTGTTTTTT. This translates into CASSSTGTSGELFF.

The gene calls are TRBV4-3 and TRBJ2-7; D may be TRBD1 (6 bases). Germline V gene sequence: CDR1 LGHNA, CDR2 YSLEER. The ends were cut back, 0 bases at V and 3 bases at J, with 15 bases in the middle. The CDR3 spans 16 residues. CDR3 in DNA: TGCGCCAGCAGCCAAGAACCGGCAGGGGATAGCTACGAGCAGTACTTC. Protein sequence: CASSQEPAGDSYEQYF.

The chain couples TRBV19 to TRBJ1-2; D remains ambiguous. Deletions cut 3 bases from V and 2 bases from J, with 7 bases between. From germline, CDR1 is LNHDA and CDR2 SQIVND (reference sequence). The CDR3 extends over 13 amino acids. In DNA form, the CDR3 reads TGTGCCAGTAGTATTACAGTAAACTATGGCTACACCTTC. Translating it yields CASSITVNYGYTF.